The 6 T cell receptor beta chains listed next were all sequenced from one sample in a study of control samples from healthy donors and cancer patients. Sequencing was performed with immunoSEQ multiplex PCR; in TCRdb, only in-frame clones are kept and a portion is missing. The repertoire includes 99,000 or so clones, approximately 83% of them detected once, and 13% sits in the top ten. Sequencing input: blood. These receptor sequences come from a woman in her forties or fifties in good health.

In its sample, this clone was seen a few times. The chain combines TRBV7-6 with TRBJ2-7; TRBD1 matches at 10 bases. J was trimmed by 6 bases and V by 2 bases; bases with no gene match: 7. Germline CDR1 and CDR2: SGHVS and FNYEAQ. The CDR3 spans 15 residues. The CDR3 coding sequence is TGTGCCAGCAGCTTAATCGCGACAGGGGGCCCCGAGCAGTACTTC. Protein sequence: CASSLIATGGPEQYF.

This clone has at least ten counts. The gene calls are TRBV30 and TRBJ1-6; TRBD1 agrees at 7 bases. This CDR3 comprises 14 residues. Germline lookup yields CDR1 GTSNPN and CDR2 SVGIG (reference sequence). J gave up 5 bases and V 2 bases, and 3 bases lay outside the gene matches. CDR3 protein: CAWSKGTDNSPLHF. The CDR3 DNA is TGTGCCTGGAGTAAAGGGACAGATAATTCACCCCTCCACTTT.

The chain employs TRBV12-3 or TRBV12-4 and TRBJ1-5; D not certain. CDR3 length equals 13 residues. Trimming pared 6 bases from V and 5 bases from J, leaving 11 bases between. In DNA, the CDR3 is TGTGCCAGCAGCCTGGACCGAGATCAGCCCCAGCATTTT. This encodes CASSLDRDQPQHF.

The V call is TRBV19, the J call TRBJ2-1, with 12 bases fitting TRBD2. Germline V lookup: CDR1 LNHDA, CDR2 SQIVND (reference sequence). CDR3 size: 15 residues. With V trimmed by 9 bases and J by 4 bases, 7 bases remained unmatched. The CDR3 region is CASRTSGEIYNEQFF. The CDR3 DNA reads as TGTGCCAGCCGGACTAGCGGGGAAATTTACAATGAGCAGTTCTTC.

V is TRBV7-3 and J is TRBJ1-2; 7 bases map to TRBD1. The germline V gene has CDR1 SGHTA and CDR2 FQGTGA. The CDR3 consists of 16 residues. V dropped 2 bases and J dropped 3; count of bases not matched to a gene: 9. As DNA, the CDR3 is TGTGCCAGCAGCTTATACCCCCGAGACAGGGACTATGGCTACACCTTC. Translation: CASSLYPRDRDYGYTF. The full variable domain, completed using reference TRBV7-3 and TRBJ1-2, is GAGVSQTPSNKVTEKGKYVELRCDPISGHTALYWYRQSLGQGPEFLIYFQGTGAADDSGLPNDRFFAVRPEGSVSTLKIQRTERGDSAVYLCASSLYPRDRDYGYTFGSGTRLTVV.

About this clone itself: Without the conserved terminal phenylalanine or tryptophan, this CDR3 likely stems from a read error. J is TRBJ2-2 and V is TRBV5-4; D unresolved. V shed 4 bases and J shed 4 bases, with 14 bases lying between them. Germline lookup yields CDR1 SGHNT and CDR2 YYREEE (reference sequence). The CDR3 has 15 amino acids. The CDR3 DNA reads TGTGCCAGCAGCGAGGAAGGAGCCCGCACCGGGGAGCTGTTTTCT. This sequence encodes CASSEEGARTGELFS.